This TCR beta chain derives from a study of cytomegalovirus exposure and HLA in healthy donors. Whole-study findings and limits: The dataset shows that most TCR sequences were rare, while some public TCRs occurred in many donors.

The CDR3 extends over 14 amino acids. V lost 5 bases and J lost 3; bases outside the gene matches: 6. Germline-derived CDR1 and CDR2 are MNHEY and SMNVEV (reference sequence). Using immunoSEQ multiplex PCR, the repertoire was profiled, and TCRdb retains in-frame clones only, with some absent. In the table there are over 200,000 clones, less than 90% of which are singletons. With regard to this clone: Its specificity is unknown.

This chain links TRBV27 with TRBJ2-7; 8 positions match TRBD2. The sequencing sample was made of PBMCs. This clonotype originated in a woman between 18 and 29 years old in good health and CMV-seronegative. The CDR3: CASSPGTRGYEQYF. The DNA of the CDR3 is TGTGCCAGCAGTCCCGGGACTAGAGGCTACGAGCAGTACTTC.